This T cell receptor (beta chain) was recorded in a study of T cell responses to AZD1222 COVID-19 vaccine (dated by TCRdb to the early 2020s). Background on the whole study: TCR sequencing was performed for about 250 trial participants, of whom 200 to 220 were given two doses of AZD1222 and 26 were given two doses of MenACWY control vaccine. Trial participants were enrolled into age subgroups of 18-55, 56-69 and 70-plus years, which contained approximately 150, 30 and 60 TCR-sequenced participants, respectively.

Taken from the germline V gene, the CDR1 and CDR2 loops are SGHAT and FQNNGV. From the cysteine through the phenylalanine, the CDR3 covers 18 amino acids. Left in the record is the CDR3 DNA by itself, 54 bases read in frame from the first base. V is pruned by 4 bases and J by 4 bases, leaving 15 bases of the junction without a gene match. The CDR3 regions of human TCRbeta chains were analyzed by immunosequencing. The authors processed their data as follows. Repertoire TCRs were matched against a reference library of SARS-CoV-2-specific TCRs generated with the MIRA antigen-specificity platform. Breadth was defined as the fraction of unique TCRs that were SARS-CoV-2-associated, and depth was defined as the fraction of total T cells that were SARS-CoV-2-associated. Each spike-specific TCR was assigned to its reactive spike region and to a CD4 or CD8 class using the MIRA data. Log10-transformed breadth and depth values were compared by one-way ANOVA with Sidak's multiple comparisons tests. The table was pulled from immuneACCESS by TCRdb, which kept in-frame rearrangements only. Such tables lose some clones; where checked, under half of the loss comes from unresolved V genes, and the rest has no known cause. The DNA was the basis for D and trimming; V, J and clone size are from that table. Present in this sample are around 35,000 clones, about nine tenths of which were seen just once. Of the sample, 11% is held by the ten largest clones.

Turning to this clone: Which antigen it targets is not known. No base-level quality is on record; no much larger clone is a single base apart.

Per the publication, the time point label means: about 28 days (+/-7) after the second vaccine dose. AZD1222 recipients given second doses at about 4 weeks or at about 12 weeks were pooled, since spike-specific TCR depth and breadth were not found to differ between the two schedules. Vaccinee samples came from UK trials COV001 and COV002, including a single-blind randomized controlled phase 2/3 trial of AZD1222 (ChAdOx1 nCoV-19) in healthy adults. Trial participant PBMC samples were collected at day 0 and day 28 after the second dose for TCRbeta chain sequencing. Broad study findings and their caveats: The 56-69-year group was small, and its depth increase did not reach significance, likely because of low power. Because no samples from the day 14 peak response were available, repertoires could be characterized only after the peak T cell response. Reportedly, close to half of the unique spike-specific TCRs recognized epitopes lying outside the regions that are mutated in the B.1.351 and B.1.1.7 variants. Only five or six AZD1222 recipients were SARS-CoV-2 seropositive at baseline, limiting conclusions about previously exposed vaccinees. Participants were mostly white British, with more females than males. The authors suggested clonal diversity may have been underestimated. CD4 TCRs associated with the vaccine covered the entire spike protein, and the dominant responses were in regions 160-218 and 743-854. A significant rise in spike-specific TCR breadth and depth was observed after two AZD1222 doses relative to day 0 and relative to MenACWY recipients.

In this chain, TRBV11-2 is recombined with TRBJ2-3; TRBD2 lines up with 9 middle nucleotides. The clonotype originates from an adult who received the AZD1222 COVID-19 vaccine. The input for sequencing was peripheral blood, taken 28 days after the second AZD1222 dose. Read as DNA, the sequence is TGTGCCAGCAGCTCCGGGACTAGCCGCGGGGGGGCTGCAGATACGCAGTATTTT. This sequence encodes CASSSGTSRGGAADTQYF.